This TCR beta chain was recorded in a study of blood T cell repertoires in COVID-19. Study at large: From the United States, Italy and Spain came samples of acute and convalescent COVID-19.

Per the study methods: For nucleated cells, counts were estimated from reference gene primer amplification. Method: immunoSEQ multiplex PCR; TCRdb's copy keeps in-frame clones and lacks some. D and trimming come from the DNA, and the V and J calls and clone size come from that table. This sample has approximately 69,000 clones, with about 81% found just once. The sequence came from a woman at least 80 years old with acute or convalescent COVID-19. The sequencing sample was made of peripheral blood.

CDR3 loop: CATSYQGGGGGTEAFF. In DNA, the CDR3 is TGTGCCACCAGCTATCAGGGGGGCGGAGGAGGTACTGAAGCTTTCTTT. The chain couples TRBV15 to TRBJ1-1; 7 nucleotides align to TRBD1. The CDR3 runs to 16 residues. The ends lost 5 bases at V and 5 bases at J; junction bases unmatched: 14. Germline CDR1 LNHNV, CDR2 YYDKDF (reference sequence).